A single sample is the source of the 14 T cell receptor beta chains below, sequenced in a study of early T cells in non-severe SARS-CoV-2 infection. TCRdb re-derived calls from the 5' RACE reads in MiXCR, one entry per CDR3 protein. There are tens of thousands of distinct CDR3 sequences in the sample; roughly 9.1% occur only once, and 7.6% lies in the top ten. The sample was whole blood, taken at baseline. These receptor sequences come from an adult who was a healthcare worker with PCR-confirmed SARS-CoV-2 infection or an uninfected control (not recorded which).

This clonotype has only a few counts. The chain combines TRBV9 with TRBJ2-3; 12 bases are shared with TRBD2. The V and J ends lost 5 bases and 4 bases, in that order; junction bases with no gene match: 5. Germline-derived CDR1 and CDR2 are SGDLS and YYNGEE. The CDR3 runs to 15 residues. This CDR3 is CASRRTSGDPDTQYF. The CDR3 DNA reads as TGTGCCAGCAGGCGGACTAGCGGGGACCCAGATACGCAGTATTTT.

The CDR3 protein is CASSFRTGLYEQYF. DNA for the CDR3: TGTGCCAGCAGCTTTCGGACAGGGCTCTACGAGCAGTACTTC. J is TRBJ2-7 and V is TRBV7-8, with TRBD1 identical over 8 bases. The CDR3 runs 14 residues. With V trimmed by 3 bases and J by 3 bases, 4 bases remained unmatched. Per the germline V gene, CDR1 is SGHVS and CDR2 is FQNEAQ. Full variable domain (remainder filled in from reference TRBV7-8 and TRBJ2-7): GAGVSQSPRYKVAKRGQDVALRCDPISGHVSLFWYQQALGQGPEFLTYFQNEAQLDKSGLPSDRFFAERPEGSVSTLKIQRTQQEDSAVYLCASSFRTGLYEQYFGPGTRLTVT.

The table lists this clonotype with many counts. The J gene is TRBJ1-4, the V gene TRBV7-2, with TRBD1 matching 8 bases. CDR3 size: 19 residues. CDR1 SGHTA and CDR2 FQGNSA come from the germline V gene. With V trimmed by 4 bases and J by 4 bases, 17 bases remained unmatched. The CDR3, as DNA: TGTGCCAGCAGCTCAGCTCCGTACAGGGGGAAGATTGGTAATGAAAAACTGTTTTTT. It codes for CASSSAPYRGKIGNEKLFF.

The chain is built from TRBV20-1 and TRBJ1-5; 10 nucleotides match TRBD1. V was pared by 5 bases and J by 3 bases, with 13 bases of the junction left unmatched. The CDR3 runs to 17 residues. From germline, CDR1 is DFQATT and CDR2 SNEGSKA (reference sequence). The CDR3 loop reads CSARGQGVPLLNQPQHF. CDR3 nucleotide sequence: TGCAGTGCTCGCGGACAGGGGGTGCCACTCCTCAATCAGCCCCAGCATTTT.

This clonotype was observed a single time. DNA of the CDR3: TGTGCCAGCAGCCCGGGAGGGGTTATGGGGAACGAGCAGTACTTC. Translation gives CASSPGGVMGNEQYF. The V call is TRBV7-2, the J call TRBJ2-7; 8 positions match TRBD2. Germline CDR1 SGHTA, CDR2 FQGNSA. Losses at the gene ends were 5 bases for V and 5 bases for J; bases not matched to a gene: 11. CDR3 length: 15 residues.

The chain has TRBV5-1 and TRBJ1-1; 7 nucleotides match TRBD1. Germline V gene sequence: CDR1 SGHRS, CDR2 YFSETQ. The V gene end was trimmed by 4 bases and the J gene end by 2 bases; junction bases not matched to a gene: 5. The CDR3 is 14 amino acids. The CDR3 spells CASSVDRVNTEAFF. In nucleotides, the CDR3 is TGCGCCAGCAGCGTCGACAGGGTAAACACTGAAGCTTTCTTT.

This clonotype was seen at least ten times. The chain recombines TRBV5-1 with TRBJ2-2, with 8 positions matching TRBD1. This CDR3 is 15 amino acids long. The V segment lost 5 bases and the J segment 1 base; nucleotides outside the gene matches: 4. CDR1 and CDR2 (germline): SGHRS, YFSETQ. CDR3 bases: TGCGCCAGCAGGTGGGGACAGGTGAACACCGGGGAGCTGTTTTTT. Amino acids: CASRWGQVNTGELFF.

The rearrangement joins TRBV3-1 to TRBJ1-2; D is undetermined. V lost 4 bases and J 3 bases, leaving 12 bases between the germline ends. This CDR3 has 14 amino acids. The germline V gene has CDR1 LGHDT and CDR2 YNNKEL (reference sequence). For the CDR3, the DNA is TGTGCCAGCAGCCCAAGGCGGGGATACTATGGCTACACCTTC. This translates into CASSPRRGYYGYTF.

CDR3 sequence (DNA): TGTGCCAGCAGTAGAGGGCACAGGGTACAAGAGACCCAGTACTTC. Its translation: CASSRGHRVQETQYF. The J gene is TRBJ2-5, the V gene TRBV25-1, with TRBD1 as a possible D gene (6 bases). The germline gives CDR1 MGHDK, CDR2 SYGVNS. Trimming removed 5 bases at V and 2 bases at J, with 15 bases between. The CDR3 is 15 amino acids.

This clonotype has only a few counts. CDR3 sequence: CAIKNSTGDTQYF. CDR3 DNA: TGTGCCATCAAGAACTCGACAGGAGATACGCAGTATTTT. This sequence joins TRBV10-3 and TRBJ2-3; possibly TRBD1 for D (6 bases). The germline CDR1 and CDR2 sequences are ENHRY and SYGVKD. This CDR3 has 13 amino acids. Trimming stripped 7 bases from V and 5 bases from J, with 13 bases between.

This clonotype was seen ten or more times. This chain connects TRBV6-2 or TRBV6-3 to TRBJ2-3; D could derive from TRBD1 or TRBD2 (6 bases each). CDR1 and CDR2 from the germline V gene are MNHEY and SVGEGT. The germline V and J ends were trimmed by 7 bases and 3 bases, with 14 bases remaining between them. The CDR3 runs to 14 residues. The CDR3 nucleotides read TGTGCCAGCACCTCTAGGGGGGAGACAGATACGCAGTATTTT. This encodes CASTSRGETDTQYF.

The chain carries TRBV12-3 or TRBV12-4 and TRBJ1-1; D is uncertain. Trimming pared 5 bases from V and 2 bases from J, leaving 6 bases between. The CDR3 is made up of 12 amino acids. The CDR3 region is CASSPYNTEAFF. CDR3 DNA: TGTGCCAGCAGTCCCTATAACACTGAAGCTTTCTTT.

In its sample, this clonotype was seen a few times. The rearrangement uses TRBV29-1 and TRBJ2-5; D possibly uses TRBD1 or TRBD2 (5 bases each). Germline V gene sequence: CDR1 SQVTM, CDR2 ANQGSEA. The CDR3 is made up of 13 amino acids. Trimming removed 3 bases from V and 7 bases from J, with 15 bases in between. The CDR3 loop is CSVDSVGVVTQYF. DNA for the CDR3: TGCAGCGTTGATTCTGTGGGGGTTGTGACCCAGTACTTC.

The genes are TRBV4-1 and TRBJ1-6; possible D gene TRBD1, 5 bases. CDR3 length: 16 amino acids. The ends were cut back, 0 bases at V and 7 bases at J, with 13 bases in the middle. Per germline, CDR1 MGHRA and CDR2 YSYEKL. The DNA of the CDR3 is TGCGCCAGCAGCCAAGATGAGGCAGGGTTGAATTCACCCCTCCACTTT. Translated, it gives CASSQDEAGLNSPLHF.